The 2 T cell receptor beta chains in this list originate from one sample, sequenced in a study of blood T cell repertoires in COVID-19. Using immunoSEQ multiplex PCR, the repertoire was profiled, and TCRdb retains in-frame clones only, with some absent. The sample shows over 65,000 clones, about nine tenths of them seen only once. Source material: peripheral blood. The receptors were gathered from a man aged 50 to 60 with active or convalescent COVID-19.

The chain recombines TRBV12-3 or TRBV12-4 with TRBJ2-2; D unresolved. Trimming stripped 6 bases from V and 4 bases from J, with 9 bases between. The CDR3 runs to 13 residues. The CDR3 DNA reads TGTGCCAGCAGCCGTCGGAGCACCGGGGAGCTGTTTTTT. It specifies CASSRRSTGELFF.

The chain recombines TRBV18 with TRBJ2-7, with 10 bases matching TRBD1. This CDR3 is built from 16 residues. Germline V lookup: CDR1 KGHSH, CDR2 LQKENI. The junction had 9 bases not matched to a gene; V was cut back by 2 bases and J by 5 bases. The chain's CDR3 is CASSPSTGQGIHEQYF. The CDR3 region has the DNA TGTGCCAGCTCACCAAGCACGGGACAGGGGATCCACGAGCAGTACTTC.